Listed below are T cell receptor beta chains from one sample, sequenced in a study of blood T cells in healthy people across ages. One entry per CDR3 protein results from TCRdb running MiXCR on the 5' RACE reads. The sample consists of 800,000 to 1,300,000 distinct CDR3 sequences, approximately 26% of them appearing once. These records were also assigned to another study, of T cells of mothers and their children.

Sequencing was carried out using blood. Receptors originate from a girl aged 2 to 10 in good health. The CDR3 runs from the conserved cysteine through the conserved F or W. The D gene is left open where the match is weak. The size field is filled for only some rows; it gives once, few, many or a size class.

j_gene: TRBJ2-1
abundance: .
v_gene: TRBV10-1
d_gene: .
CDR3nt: TGCGCCAACTCCCAACCGGGGACCTACAATGAGCAGTTCTTC
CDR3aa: CANSQPGTYNEQFF

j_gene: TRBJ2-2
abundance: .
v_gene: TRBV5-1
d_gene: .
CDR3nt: TGCGCCAGCAGCTTTAGTGGGAGCCCGAACACCGGGGAGCTGTTTTTT
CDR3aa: CASSFSGSPNTGELFF

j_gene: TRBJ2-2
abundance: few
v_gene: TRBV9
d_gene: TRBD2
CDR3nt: TGTGCCAGCAGCGTGTATAGCGGGAGAGGCGGGGAGCTGTTTTTT
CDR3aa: CASSVYSGRGGELFF

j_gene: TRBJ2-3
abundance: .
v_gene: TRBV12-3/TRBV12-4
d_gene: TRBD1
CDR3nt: TGTGCCAGCAGCCGGGACAGACTCACAGATACGCAGTATTTT
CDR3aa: CASSRDRLTDTQYF

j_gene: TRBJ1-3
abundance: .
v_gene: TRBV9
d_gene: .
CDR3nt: TGTGCCAGCAGCGTAGAGCTCAGGACAGACTCTGGAAACACCATATATTTT
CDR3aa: CASSVELRTDSGNTIYF

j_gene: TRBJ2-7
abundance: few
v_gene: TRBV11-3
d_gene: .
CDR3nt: TGTGCCAGCAGCTCCGGAAACTTGAACTACGAGCAGTACTTC
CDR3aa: CASSSGNLNYEQYF

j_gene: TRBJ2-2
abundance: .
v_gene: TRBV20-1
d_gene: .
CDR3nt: TGCAGTGTCCGTCCGTCGGGCTGGAACACCGGGGAGCTGTTTTTT
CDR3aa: CSVRPSGWNTGELFF

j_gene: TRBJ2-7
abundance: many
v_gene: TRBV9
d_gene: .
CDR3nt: TGTGCCAGCAGCGCCCCGACAGAGGACGAGCAGTACTTC
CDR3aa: CASSAPTEDEQYF

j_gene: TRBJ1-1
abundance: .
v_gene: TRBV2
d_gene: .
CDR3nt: TGTGCCAGCACTCTCAGGGTACTCCCCCACACTGAAGCTTTCTTT
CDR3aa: CASTLRVLPHTEAFF

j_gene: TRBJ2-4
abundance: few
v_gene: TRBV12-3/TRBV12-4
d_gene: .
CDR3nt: TGTGCCAGCCAGCAGGGGGGACAGCTAGCCAAAAACATTCAGTACTTC
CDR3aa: CASQQGGQLAKNIQYF

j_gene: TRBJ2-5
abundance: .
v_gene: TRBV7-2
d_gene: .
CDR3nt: TGTGCCAGCAGCTTAGGGCCTGGATCTTCACAAGAGACCCAGTACTTC
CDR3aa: CASSLGPGSSQETQYF

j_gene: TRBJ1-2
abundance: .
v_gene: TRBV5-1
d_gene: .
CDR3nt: TGCGCCAGCAGCTTGGTCCCCAGGGGAGAAGCTAACCATGGCTACACCTTC
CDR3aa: CASSLVPRGEANHGYTF

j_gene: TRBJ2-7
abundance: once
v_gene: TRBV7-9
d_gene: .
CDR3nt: TGTGCCAGCGGCTCCTCTGAGATTTTGGGGGAGCAGTACTTC
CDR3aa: CASGSSEILGEQYF

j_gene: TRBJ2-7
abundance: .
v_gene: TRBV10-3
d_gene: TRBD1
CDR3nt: TGTGTCATCAGTCCACAGGGGGCGCGAATAGTCTACGAGCAGTACTTC
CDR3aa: CVISPQGARIVYEQYF

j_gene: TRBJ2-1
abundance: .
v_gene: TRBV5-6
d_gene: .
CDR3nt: TGTGCCAGCAGCTCCTCTGGAATGGGGAATGAGCAGTTCTTC
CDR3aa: CASSSSGMGNEQFF

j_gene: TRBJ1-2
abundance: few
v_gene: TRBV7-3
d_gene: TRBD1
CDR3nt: TGTGCCAGCAGCTTTTCCGGGACAGGGTATGGCTACACCTTC
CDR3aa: CASSFSGTGYGYTF

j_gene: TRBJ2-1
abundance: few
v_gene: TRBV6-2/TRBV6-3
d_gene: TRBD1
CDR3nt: TGTGCCAGCAGCCCCGGGACAGGGTATGAGAATGAGCAGTTCTTC
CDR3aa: CASSPGTGYENEQFF

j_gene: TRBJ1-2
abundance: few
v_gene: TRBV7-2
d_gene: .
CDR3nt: TGTGCCAGCAGCTTAGTGTACAACTATGGCTACACCTTC
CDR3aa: CASSLVYNYGYTF

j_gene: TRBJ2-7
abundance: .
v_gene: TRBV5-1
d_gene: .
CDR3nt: TGCGCCAGCAGCTTGGTGTTCGCGGCAGAGACCCACGAGCAGTACTTC
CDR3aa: CASSLVFAAETHEQYF

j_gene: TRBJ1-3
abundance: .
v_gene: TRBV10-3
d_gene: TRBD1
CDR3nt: TGTGCCATCAGCCGGACAGGAAGGGGAAACACCATATATTTT
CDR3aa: CAISRTGRGNTIYF

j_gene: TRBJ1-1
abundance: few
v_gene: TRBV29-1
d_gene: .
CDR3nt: TGCAGCGTTGTGATAGGGGCGGACACTGAAGCTTTCTTT
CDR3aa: CSVVIGADTEAFF

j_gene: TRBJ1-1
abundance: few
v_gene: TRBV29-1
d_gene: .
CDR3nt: TGCAGCGTTTCTATGGTCGTCGGCCCTGAAGCTTTCTTT
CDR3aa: CSVSMVVGPEAFF

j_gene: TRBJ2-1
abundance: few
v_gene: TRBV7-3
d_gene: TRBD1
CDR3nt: TGTGCCAGCAGCTTAACAGGGGGCCTCATCAATGAGCAGTTCTTC
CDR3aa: CASSLTGGLINEQFF

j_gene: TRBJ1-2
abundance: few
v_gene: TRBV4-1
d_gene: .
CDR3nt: TGCGCCAGCAGCCAAGATTCGTATGCAGTCCACTATGGCTACACCTTC
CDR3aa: CASSQDSYAVHYGYTF

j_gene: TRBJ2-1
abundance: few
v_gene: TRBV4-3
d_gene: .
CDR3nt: TGCGCCAGCAGCCCAGGGAAACAACGCGGGTTTCCGTTCTTC
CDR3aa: CASSPGKQRGFPFF

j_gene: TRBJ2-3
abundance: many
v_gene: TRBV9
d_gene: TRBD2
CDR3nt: TGTGCCAGCAGCGCTAGCGGGGGGGCCACAGATACGCAGTATTTT
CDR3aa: CASSASGGATDTQYF

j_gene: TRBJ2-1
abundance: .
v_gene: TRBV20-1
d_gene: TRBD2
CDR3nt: TGCAGTGCTAGAGATCCCGGGGGGGAGCAGTTCTTC
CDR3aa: CSARDPGGEQFF

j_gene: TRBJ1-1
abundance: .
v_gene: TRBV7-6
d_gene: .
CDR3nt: TGTGCCAGCAGCCGCCGACAGGAAGGGAGCACTGAAGCTTTCTTT
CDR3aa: CASSRRQEGSTEAFF

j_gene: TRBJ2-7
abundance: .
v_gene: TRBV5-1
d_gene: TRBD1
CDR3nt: TGCGCCAGCAGCACCGGGACAGGGGGCAACTACGAGCAGTACTTC
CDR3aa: CASSTGTGGNYEQYF

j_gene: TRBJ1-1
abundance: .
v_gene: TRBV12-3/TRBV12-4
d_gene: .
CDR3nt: TGTGCCAGCAGTCCACACGCGAACACTGAAGCTTTCTTT
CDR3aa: CASSPHANTEAFF

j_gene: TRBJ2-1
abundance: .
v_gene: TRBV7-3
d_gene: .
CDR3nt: TGTGCCAGCAGCTTTAATCCGGGACAGGGCGGGGGGAATGAGCAGTTCTTC
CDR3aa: CASSFNPGQGGGNEQFF

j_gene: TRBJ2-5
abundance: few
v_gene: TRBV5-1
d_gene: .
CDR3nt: TGCGCCAGCAGCTTGGGTCTAGAAGGGACCCAGTACTTC
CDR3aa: CASSLGLEGTQYF

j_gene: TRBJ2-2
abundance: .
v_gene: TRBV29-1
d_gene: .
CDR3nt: TGCAGCGTTGAGGATTGGAGTCTACGGGACCCCACCGGGGAGCTGTTTTTT
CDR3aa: CSVEDWSLRDPTGELFF

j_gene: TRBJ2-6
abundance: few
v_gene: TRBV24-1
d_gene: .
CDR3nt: TGTGCCATCGGGCGTTCTATCTTCCGTTCTGGGGCCAACGTCCTGACTTTC
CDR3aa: CAIGRSIFRSGANVLTF

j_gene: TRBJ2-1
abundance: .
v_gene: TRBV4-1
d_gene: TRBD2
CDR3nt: TGCGCCAGCAGCTCCGGACTAGTTTCAAATGAGCAGTTCTTC
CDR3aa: CASSSGLVSNEQFF

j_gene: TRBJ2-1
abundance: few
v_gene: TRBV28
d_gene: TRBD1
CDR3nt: TGTGCCAGCAGCCCTGCACACCTTACAGGGGGCTCCTACAATGAGCAGTTCTTC
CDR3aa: CASSPAHLTGGSYNEQFF

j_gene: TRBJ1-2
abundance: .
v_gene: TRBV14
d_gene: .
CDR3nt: TGTGCCAGCAGCCGACAGCCCTATGGCTACACCTTC
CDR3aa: CASSRQPYGYTF

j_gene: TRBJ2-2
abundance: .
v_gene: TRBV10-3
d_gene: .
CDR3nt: TGTGCCATCAGTGAGTCGAGTCCGGGGTCGAGGACCGGGGAGCTGTTTTTT
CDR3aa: CAISESSPGSRTGELFF

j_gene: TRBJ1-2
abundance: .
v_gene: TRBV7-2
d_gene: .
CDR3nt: TGTGCCAGCAGCTTTGGGACGGCCCTAAACTATGGCTACACCTTC
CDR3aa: CASSFGTALNYGYTF

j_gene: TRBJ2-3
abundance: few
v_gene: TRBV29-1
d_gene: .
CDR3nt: TGCAGCCACGGAGGGGTTCCCGATACGCAGTATTTT
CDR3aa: CSHGGVPDTQYF

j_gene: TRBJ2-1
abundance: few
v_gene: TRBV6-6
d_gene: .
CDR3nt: TGTGCCTGCAGTTACGGTCAGGGCGGCGAGCAGTTCTTC
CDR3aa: CACSYGQGGEQFF

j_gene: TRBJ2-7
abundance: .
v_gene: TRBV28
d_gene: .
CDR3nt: TGTGCCAGCAGTTTAACTAGCCTCTACGAGCAGTACTTC
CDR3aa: CASSLTSLYEQYF

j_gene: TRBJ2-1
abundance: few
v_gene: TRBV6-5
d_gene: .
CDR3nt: TGTGCCAGCAGTGGGAGTCTGGTTTATGAGCAGTTCTTC
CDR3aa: CASSGSLVYEQFF

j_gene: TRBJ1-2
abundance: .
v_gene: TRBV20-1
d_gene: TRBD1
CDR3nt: TGCAGTGCTAGAGATCTGAGGGGGACAGGTTCGGGCTACACCTTC
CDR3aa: CSARDLRGTGSGYTF

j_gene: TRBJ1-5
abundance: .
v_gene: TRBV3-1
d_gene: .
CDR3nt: TGTGCCAGCAGCCAAGAGATATCGTATCAGCCCCAGCATTTT
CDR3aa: CASSQEISYQPQHF

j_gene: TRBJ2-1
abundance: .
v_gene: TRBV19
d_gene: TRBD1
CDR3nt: TGTGCCAGTAGTATAGTCGGAAAGGGGGCACACACTGAGCAGTTCTTC
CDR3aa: CASSIVGKGAHTEQFF

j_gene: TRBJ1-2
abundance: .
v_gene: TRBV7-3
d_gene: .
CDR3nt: TGTGCCATCTCGGGGAAGGGGCTATTCCACGAGGATGGCTACACCTTC
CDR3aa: CAISGKGLFHEDGYTF

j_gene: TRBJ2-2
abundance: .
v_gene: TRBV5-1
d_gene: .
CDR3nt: TGCGCCAGCTCAGATAGGGCAAACACCGGGGAGCTGTTTTTT
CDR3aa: CASSDRANTGELFF

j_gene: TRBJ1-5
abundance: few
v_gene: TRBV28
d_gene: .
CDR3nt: TGTGCCAGCAGTTTTGAAGGTGGTTCCGGTCAGCCCCAGCATTTT
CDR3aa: CASSFEGGSGQPQHF